This T cell receptor (beta chain) was identified in a study of Ad26.COV2.S vaccination and SARS-CoV-2 variants. Turning to the study itself: Intramuscular Ad26.COV2.S at 5x10^10 or 1x10^11 viral particles.

This CDR3 has 16 amino acids. Germline-derived CDR1 and CDR2 are SGHNT and YENEEA. The V and J ends lost 5 bases and 5 bases, in that order; junction bases with no gene match: 13. TCRdb's table, derived via immunoSEQ multiplex PCR, lists solely in-frame clones and lacks some. The sample lists roughly 400,000 clones, around nine tenths occurring once. Treatment of the sample: roughly 18 received Ad26.COV2.S at low or high dose, single or two shots; about 5 received placebo; per-sample allocation not given. Day 63 after the first injection of vaccine or placebo was the sampling time. Source: peripheral blood, taken in a trial of Ad26.COV2.S vaccine versus placebo. The clonotype comes from a person aged 18-60 years who received the Ad26.COV2.S COVID-19 vaccine or a placebo. The gene calls are TRBV11-3 and TRBJ2-5; TRBD1 agrees at 8 bases. DNA for the CDR3: TGTGCCAGCAGCACCTACAGGCAGGGGGCGCGGGAGACCCAGTACTTC. It yields the protein CASSTYRQGARETQYF.